This paragraph covers one T cell receptor (beta chain) sequence. These data originate in a study of T-cell memory formation after mild COVID-19. Using its own MiXCR run on the 5' RACE reads, TCRdb lists one record per CDR3 protein. The repertoire includes 500,000 to 650,000 distinct CDR3 sequences, approximately 21% of them detected once, and approximately 8.4% sits in the top ten. The sample taken for sequencing was PBMCs or a T cell subset sorted from them (not recorded which). This clonotype was sampled from an adult woman who had mild COVID-19 (a few samples of this study predate the infection). Cell type and time point are not known.

The CDR3 is CASSQDMFRTEMLGVGYNEQFF. Written as DNA, the CDR3 is TGCGCCAGCAGCCAAGATATGTTCCGAACCGAAATGTTGGGGGTGGGGTACAATGAGCAGTTCTTC. The rearrangement joins TRBV4-1 to TRBJ2-1, with D tentatively TRBD1 or TRBD2 (5 bases each). The ends were cut back, 0 bases at V and 4 bases at J, with 31 bases in the middle. The germline CDR1 and CDR2 sequences are MGHRA and YSYEKL. The CDR3 extends over 22 amino acids.